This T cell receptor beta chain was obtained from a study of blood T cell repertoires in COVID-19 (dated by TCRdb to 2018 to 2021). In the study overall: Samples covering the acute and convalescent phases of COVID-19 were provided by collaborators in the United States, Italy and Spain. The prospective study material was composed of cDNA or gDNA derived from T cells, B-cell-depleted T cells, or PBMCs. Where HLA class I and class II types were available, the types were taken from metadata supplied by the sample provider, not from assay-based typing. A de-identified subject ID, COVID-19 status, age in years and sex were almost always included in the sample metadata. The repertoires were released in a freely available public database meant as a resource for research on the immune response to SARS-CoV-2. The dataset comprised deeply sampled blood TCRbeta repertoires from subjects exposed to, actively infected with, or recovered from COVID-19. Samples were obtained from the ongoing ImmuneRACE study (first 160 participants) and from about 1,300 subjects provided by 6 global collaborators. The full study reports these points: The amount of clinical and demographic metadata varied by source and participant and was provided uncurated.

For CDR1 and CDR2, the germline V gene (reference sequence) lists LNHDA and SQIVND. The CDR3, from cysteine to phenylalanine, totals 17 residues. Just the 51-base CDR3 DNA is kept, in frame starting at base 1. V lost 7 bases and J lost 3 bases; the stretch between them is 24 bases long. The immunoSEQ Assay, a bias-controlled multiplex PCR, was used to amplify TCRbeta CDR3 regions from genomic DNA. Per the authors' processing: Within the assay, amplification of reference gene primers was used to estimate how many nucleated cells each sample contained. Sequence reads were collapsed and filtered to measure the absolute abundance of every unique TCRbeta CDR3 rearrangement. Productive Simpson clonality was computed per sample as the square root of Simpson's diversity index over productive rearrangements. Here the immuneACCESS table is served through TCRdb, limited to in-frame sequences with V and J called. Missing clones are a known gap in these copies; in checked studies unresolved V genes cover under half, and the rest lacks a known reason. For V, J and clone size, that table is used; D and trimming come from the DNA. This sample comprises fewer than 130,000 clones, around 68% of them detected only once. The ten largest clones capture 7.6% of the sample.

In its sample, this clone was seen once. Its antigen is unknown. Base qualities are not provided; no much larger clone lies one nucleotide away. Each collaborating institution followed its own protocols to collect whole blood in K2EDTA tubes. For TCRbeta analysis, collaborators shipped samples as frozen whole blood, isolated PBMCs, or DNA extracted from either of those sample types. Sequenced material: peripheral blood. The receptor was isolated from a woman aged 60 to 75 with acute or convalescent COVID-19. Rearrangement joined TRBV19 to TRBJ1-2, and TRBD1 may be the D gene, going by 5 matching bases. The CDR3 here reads CASISRFVDTDHYGYTF. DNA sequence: TGTGCCAGTATCAGCAGGTTCGTGGACACTGACCACTATGGCTACACCTTC.